The 13 T cell receptor beta chains listed next were all sequenced from one sample in a study of regulatory T cells in long-lasting Graves disease. Assembly of TCR beta libraries relied on iRepertoire HTBI primers together with Arm-PCR of CDR3 regions. TCRdb recomputed calls from the multiplex PCR reads with MiXCR, one row per CDR3 protein. Of some 450,000 distinct CDR3 sequences detected, 16% appear once; the ten largest clones hold roughly 10%. Time point of the sample: newly diagnosed GD, antithyroid drugs for less than 3 months. Preparation of the TCR library used RNA extracted from PBMCs. These data were also reused for a study on T cells in Graves' hyperthyroidism and ophthalmopathy.

The specimen comprised peripheral blood mononuclear cells (PBMCs), sampled at new diagnosis, from a patient treated with antithyroid drugs. The origin of the receptors is a woman in her twenties or thirties with Graves disease.

This clonotype appeared many times. The rearrangement joins TRBV29-1 to TRBJ2-7; 11 bases fit TRBD2. The CDR3 has 15 amino acids. V lost 6 bases to trimming and J lost 1 base; unmatched junction nucleotides: 8. CDR1 is SQVTM, CDR2 ANQGSEA, per germline. The CDR3 DNA is TGCAGCGTAGCCGGGACTAGCGGCTTTTCCTACGAGCAGTACTTC. Amino acid sequence: CSVAGTSGFSYEQYF.

This clonotype was found many times. The chain joins TRBV29-1 to TRBJ2-1; D remains unclear. Trimming took 0 bases from V and 9 from J, leaving 6 bases between them. Per the germline V gene, CDR1 is SQVTM and CDR2 is ANQGSEA. The CDR3 is 11 residues long. CDR3 in DNA: TGCAGCGTTGAAGACCTCTTTGAGCAGTTCTTC. This sequence encodes CSVEDLFEQFF.

This rearrangement joins TRBV30 to TRBJ2-4; tentative D call: TRBD2 (5 bases). The CDR3 has 14 residues. Germline CDR1 is GTSNPN and CDR2 is SVGIG (reference sequence). The V end was cut by 3 bases, the J end by 0 bases, with 9 bases between. The CDR3 region is CAWRRTGAKNIQYF. In DNA, the CDR3 is TGTGCCTGGAGGAGGACTGGAGCCAAAAACATTCAGTACTTC.

This clonotype was counted many times. V usage is TRBV20-1 and J usage is TRBJ2-7, with 9 bases fitting TRBD2. With V trimmed by 5 bases and J by 0 bases, 8 bases remained unmatched. Germline CDR1 reads DFQATT; CDR2 reads SNEGSKA (reference sequence). The CDR3 has 15 amino acids. DNA for the CDR3: TGCAGTGCTCGGGCCGGACTAGCGAGCTCCTACGAGCAGTACTTC. Translating gives CSARAGLASSYEQYF.

J is TRBJ1-3 and V is TRBV13; D not resolved. Looked up from germline, CDR1 is PRHDT and CDR2 is FYEKMQ (reference sequence). This CDR3 has 14 residues. Trimming left V 4 bases short and J 2 bases short, with 9 bases between. CDR3 amino acids: CASSSSGAGNTIYF. The CDR3 coding sequence is TGTGCCAGCAGCTCTTCCGGGGCTGGAAACACCATATATTTT.

There are a few counts of this clonotype. The chain couples TRBV10-1 to TRBJ2-7, with 14 nucleotides matching TRBD2. Germline values: CDR1 WNHNN, CDR2 SYGVQD (reference sequence). Losses at the gene ends were 3 bases for V and 7 bases for J; bases not matched to a gene: 5. This CDR3 comprises 15 residues. CDR3 nucleotide sequence: TGCGCCAGCAGTGAAGGGACTAGCGGGAGAGGAGAGCAGTACTTC. Its translation is CASSEGTSGRGEQYF.

This clonotype was seen a few times. This chain links TRBV9 with TRBJ1-5; the match to TRBD1 covers 7 bases. Germline trimming cut 4 bases from V and 3 bases from J; bases unmatched to any gene: 7. There are 15 residues in the CDR3. Germline V gives CDR1 SGDLS, CDR2 YYNGEE. CDR3 protein: CASSPRDSINQPQHF. In DNA, the CDR3 is TGTGCCAGCAGCCCGCGGGACAGTATCAATCAGCCCCAGCATTTT.

In regard to this clonotype: Only one base separates this from a far larger clonotype, so it likely reflects a read error. The chain links TRBV11-1 to TRBJ2-2, with 7 bases identical to TRBD1. The CDR3 consists of 16 residues. Looked up from germline, CDR1 is SGHAT and CDR2 is FQDESV (reference sequence). The CDR3 coding sequence is TGTGCCAGCAGTTTTTTCGGGACAGAGAACGCCGGGGAGCTGTTTTTT. Translation: CASSFFGTENAGELFF.

This clonotype was detected ten times or more. The genes are TRBV12-3 or TRBV12-4 and TRBJ2-7, with 8 nucleotides matching TRBD1. V lost 6 bases, J lost 3 bases, and 7 bases stayed unmatched. The CDR3 consists of 14 residues. In DNA form, the CDR3 reads TGTGCCAGCAGCTTGACAGGGGTAGGCTACGAGCAGTACTTC. This sequence encodes CASSLTGVGYEQYF.

About this clonotype itself: Possible read error: a much larger clone is one base away. This chain uses TRBV5-6 with TRBJ1-1; possibly TRBD1 for D (5 bases). Germline V gene lookup returns CDR1 SGHDT and CDR2 YYEEEE. The CDR3 runs to 14 residues. CDR3 sequence (DNA): TGTGCCAGCAGCTGGGGGGTGGTCGGCACTGAAGCTTCCTTT. This translates into CASSWGVVGTEASF.

This clonotype was observed a handful of times. The genes are TRBV3-1 and TRBJ1-1; no reliable D call. There are 16 residues in the CDR3. Trimming shortened V by 4 bases and J by 4 bases, and 19 bases separated the two germline ends. Germline CDR1 and CDR2: LGHDT and YNNKEL (reference sequence). The CDR3 DNA follows: TGTGCCAGCAGCCGGATCATGGGCCTTCGAACCACTGAAGCTTTCTTT. Translating it yields CASSRIMGLRTTEAFF.

This clonotype came up many times. The chain is built from TRBV20-1 and TRBJ2-1; D not certain. The CDR3 totals 16 residues. Germline CDR1 DFQATT, CDR2 SNEGSKA (reference sequence). V lost 3 bases to trimming and J lost 0 bases, with 15 bases between them. This CDR3 reads CSAREGLPFSYNEQFF. The CDR3, as DNA: TGCAGTGCTAGGGAAGGATTACCCTTCTCCTACAATGAGCAGTTCTTC.

This clonotype was picked up many times. The rearrangement links TRBV29-1 to TRBJ2-7, with D perhaps TRBD1 (5 bases). The germline V and J ends were trimmed by 6 bases and 3 bases, with 21 bases remaining between them. Germline values: CDR1 SQVTM, CDR2 ANQGSEA. The CDR3 has 15 residues. CDR3 sequence: CSVELVFQDNYEQYF. CDR3 nucleotides: TGCAGCGTGGAATTGGTGTTTCAGGACAACTACGAGCAGTACTTC.